Given below is one T cell receptor (beta chain) in context. The antigen is not known. The data were taken from a study of T cell repertoires in cytomegalovirus infection. Findings and limits, study-wide: Cumulative public TCR beta family frequency identified carriers of CMV plus the relevant HLA. The study found HLA-C-restricted CMV-specific TCR beta clonotypes dominating the ex vivo response.

V lost 3 bases, J lost 3 bases, and 8 bases stayed unmatched. Germline V gene lookup returns CDR1 SGHRS and CDR2 YFSETQ. The CDR3 length is 18 residues. Each CDR3 protein is one row after TCRdb ran MiXCR on the reads. The repertoire has more than 650,000 distinct CDR3 sequences, 35% to 45% of them found once; the top ten carry 2.8%. The chain is built from TRBV5-1 and TRBJ2-3; 15 nucleotides agree with TRBD2. The sequencing input was PBMCs. This TCR came from a human donor in good health (CMV status not recorded). Some clones in this sample may be carry-over from other donors' samples. CDR3 sequence (DNA): TGCGCCAGCAGCTATAGGACTAGCGGGAGGGCCGGGACAGATACGCAGTATTTT. Its protein product is CASSYRTSGRAGTDTQYF.